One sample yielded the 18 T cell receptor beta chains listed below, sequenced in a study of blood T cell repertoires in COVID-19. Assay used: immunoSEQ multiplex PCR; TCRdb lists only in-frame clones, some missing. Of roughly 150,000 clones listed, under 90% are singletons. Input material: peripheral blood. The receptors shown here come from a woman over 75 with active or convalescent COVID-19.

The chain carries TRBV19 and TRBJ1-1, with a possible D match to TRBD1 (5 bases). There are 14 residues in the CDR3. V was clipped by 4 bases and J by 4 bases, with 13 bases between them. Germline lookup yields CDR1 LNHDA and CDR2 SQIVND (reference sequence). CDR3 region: CASSTGQGRTEAFF. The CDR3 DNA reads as TGTGCCAGTAGTACAGGGCAAGGACGCACTGAAGCTTTCTTT.

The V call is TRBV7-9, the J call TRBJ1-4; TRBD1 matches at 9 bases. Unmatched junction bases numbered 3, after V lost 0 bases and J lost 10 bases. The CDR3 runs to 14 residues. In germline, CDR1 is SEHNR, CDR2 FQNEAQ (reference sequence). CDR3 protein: CASSLAGQGPKLFF. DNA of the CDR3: TGTGCCAGCAGCTTAGCGGGACAGGGACCAAAACTGTTTTTT.

CDR3 DNA sequence: TGTGCCAGCAGCCATCTCCCCGTGGTAGCGGGATCGACCGAGCAGTTCTTC. Protein: CASSHLPVVAGSTEQFF. The gene calls are TRBV3-1 (or the pseudogene TRBV3-2) and TRBJ2-1; 8 nucleotides line up with TRBD2. Germline CDR1 and CDR2: LGHDT and YNNKEL (reference sequence). The CDR3 has 17 amino acids. The V gene end was trimmed by 3 bases and the J gene end by 10 bases; junction bases not matched to a gene: 17.

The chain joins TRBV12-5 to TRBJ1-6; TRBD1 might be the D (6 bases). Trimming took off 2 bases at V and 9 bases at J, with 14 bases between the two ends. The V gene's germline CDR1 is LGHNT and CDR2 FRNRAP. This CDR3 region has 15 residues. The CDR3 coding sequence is TGTGCTAGTGGTTTGCCTACAGGGCGAGGTTCACCCCTCCACTTT. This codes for CASGLPTGRGSPLHF.

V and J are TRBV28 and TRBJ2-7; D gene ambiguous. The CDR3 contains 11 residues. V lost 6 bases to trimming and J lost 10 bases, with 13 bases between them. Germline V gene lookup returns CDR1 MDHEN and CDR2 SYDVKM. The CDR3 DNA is TGTGCCAGCAGCTTGTCGGGTCCTCAGTACTTC. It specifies CASSLSGPQYF.

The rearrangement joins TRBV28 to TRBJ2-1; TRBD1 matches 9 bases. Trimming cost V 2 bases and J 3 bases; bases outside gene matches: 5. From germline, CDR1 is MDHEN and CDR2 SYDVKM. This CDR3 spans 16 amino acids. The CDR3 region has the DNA TGTGCCAGCAGTTTAACAGGACAGGGGATCTACAATGAGCAGTTCTTC. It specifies CASSLTGQGIYNEQFF.

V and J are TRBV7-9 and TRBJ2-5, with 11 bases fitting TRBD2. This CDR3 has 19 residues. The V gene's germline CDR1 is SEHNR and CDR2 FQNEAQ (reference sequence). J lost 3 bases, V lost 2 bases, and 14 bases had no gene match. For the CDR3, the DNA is TGTGCCAGCAGCTTAAGGGGACTAGCGGCTCCCGGTCGGGAAGAGACCCAGTACTTC. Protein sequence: CASSLRGLAAPGREETQYF.

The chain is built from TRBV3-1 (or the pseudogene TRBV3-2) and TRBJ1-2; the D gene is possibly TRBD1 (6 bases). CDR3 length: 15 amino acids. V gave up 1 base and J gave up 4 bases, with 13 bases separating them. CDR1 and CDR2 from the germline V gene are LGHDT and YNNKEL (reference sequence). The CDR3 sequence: CASSQGQESGYGYTF. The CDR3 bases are TGTGCCAGCAGCCAAGGACAGGAAAGTGGCTATGGCTACACCTTC.

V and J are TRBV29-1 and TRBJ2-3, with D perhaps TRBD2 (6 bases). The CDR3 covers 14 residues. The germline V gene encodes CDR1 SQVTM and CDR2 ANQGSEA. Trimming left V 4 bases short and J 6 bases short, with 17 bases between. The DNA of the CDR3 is TGCAGCGTTGCCGAGCGGAGGAGGGATGATACGCAGTATTTT. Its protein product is CSVAERRRDDTQYF.

The CDR3 here is CASSMTGEQPQHF. CDR3 DNA sequence: TGCGCCAGCAGTATGACAGGGGAGCAGCCCCAGCATTTT. The rearrangement links TRBV10-2 to TRBJ1-5; 8 nucleotides agree with TRBD1. V shed 5 bases, J shed 7 bases, and the junction held 4 bases outside the gene matches. CDR3 length: 13 residues. Germline CDR1 reads WSHSY; CDR2 reads SAAADI.

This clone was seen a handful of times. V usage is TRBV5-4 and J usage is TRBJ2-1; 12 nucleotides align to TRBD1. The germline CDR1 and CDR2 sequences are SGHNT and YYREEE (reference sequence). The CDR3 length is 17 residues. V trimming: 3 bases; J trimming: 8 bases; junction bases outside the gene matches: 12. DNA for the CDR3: TGTGCCAGCAGCTCCTCCACCGGGACAGGGGGCAAGGATGAGCAGTTCTTC. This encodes CASSSSTGTGGKDEQFF.

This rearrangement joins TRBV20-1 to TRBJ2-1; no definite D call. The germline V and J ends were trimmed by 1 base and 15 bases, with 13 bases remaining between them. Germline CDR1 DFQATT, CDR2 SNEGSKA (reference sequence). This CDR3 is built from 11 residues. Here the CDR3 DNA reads TGCAGTGCTAGAGGGTCTATCGGTTGGTTCTTC. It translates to CSARGSIGWFF.

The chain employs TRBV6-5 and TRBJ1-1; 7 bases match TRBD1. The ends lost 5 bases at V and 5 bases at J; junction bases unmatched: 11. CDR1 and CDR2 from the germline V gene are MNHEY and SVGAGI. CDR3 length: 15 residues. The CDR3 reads CASSRRRGGATEAFF. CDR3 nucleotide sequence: TGTGCCAGCAGTCGGCGGAGAGGGGGCGCGACTGAAGCTTTCTTT.

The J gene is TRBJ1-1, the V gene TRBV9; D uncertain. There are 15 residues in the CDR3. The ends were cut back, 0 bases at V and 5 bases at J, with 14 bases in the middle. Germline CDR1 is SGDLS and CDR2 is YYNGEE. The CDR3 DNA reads TGTGCCAGCAGCGTAGTTCCGGGTAGCGGTACTGAAGCTTTCTTT. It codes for CASSVVPGSGTEAFF.

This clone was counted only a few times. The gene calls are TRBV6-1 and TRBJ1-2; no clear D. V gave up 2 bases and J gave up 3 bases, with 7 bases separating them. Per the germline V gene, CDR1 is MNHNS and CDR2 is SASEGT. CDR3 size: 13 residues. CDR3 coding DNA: TGTGCCAGCAGTGAAAAAGAGCACTATGGCTACACCTTC. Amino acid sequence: CASSEKEHYGYTF.

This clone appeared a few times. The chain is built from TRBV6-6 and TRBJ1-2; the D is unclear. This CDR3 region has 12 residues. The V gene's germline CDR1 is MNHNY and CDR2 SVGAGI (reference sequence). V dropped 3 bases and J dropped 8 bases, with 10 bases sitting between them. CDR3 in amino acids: CASSYGLGGYTF. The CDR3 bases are TGTGCCAGCAGTTATGGACTGGGGGGCTACACCTTC.

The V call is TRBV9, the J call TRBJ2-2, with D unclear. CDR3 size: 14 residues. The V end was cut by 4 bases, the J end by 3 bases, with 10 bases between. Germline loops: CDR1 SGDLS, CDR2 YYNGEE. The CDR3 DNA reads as TGTGCCAGCAGCCTTAGAATCTACACCGGGGAGCTGTTTTTT. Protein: CASSLRIYTGELFF.

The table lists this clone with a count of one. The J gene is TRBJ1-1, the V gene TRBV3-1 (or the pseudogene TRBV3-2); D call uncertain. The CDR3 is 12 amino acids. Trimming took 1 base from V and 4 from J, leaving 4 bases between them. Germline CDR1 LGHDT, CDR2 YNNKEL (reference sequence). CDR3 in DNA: TGTGCCAGCAGCCAAGCAGTCACTGAAGCTTTCTTT. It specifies CASSQAVTEAFF.